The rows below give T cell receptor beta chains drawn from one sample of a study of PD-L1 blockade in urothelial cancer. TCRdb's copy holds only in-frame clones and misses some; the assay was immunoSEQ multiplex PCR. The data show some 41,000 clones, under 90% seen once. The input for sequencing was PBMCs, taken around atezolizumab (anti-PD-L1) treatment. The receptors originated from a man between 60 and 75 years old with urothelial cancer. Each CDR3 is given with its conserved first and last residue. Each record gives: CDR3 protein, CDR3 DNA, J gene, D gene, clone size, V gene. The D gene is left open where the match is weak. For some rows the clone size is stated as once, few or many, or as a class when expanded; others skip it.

CASSGPGQGTTDTQYF TGTGCCAGCAGTGGACCGGGACAGGGCACCACAGATACGCAGTATTTT TRBJ2-3 TRBD1 NA TRBV6-1
CASSPTGGPSYEQYF TGTGCCAGCAGCCCGACGGGGGGTCCCTCCTACGAGCAGTACTTC TRBJ2-7 TRBD2 NA TRBV13
CASSGAGDNEQFF TGTGCCAGCAGTGGGGCAGGGGACAATGAGCAGTTCTTC TRBJ2-1 NA NA TRBV2
CASSPTKSSYEQYF TGTGCCAGCAGCCCTACCAAGAGCTCCTACGAGCAGTACTTC TRBJ2-7 NA few TRBV6-5
CASSYSTGKGSPLHF TGTGCCAGCAGTTACTCGACAGGGAAGGGCTCACCCCTCCACTTT TRBJ1-6 TRBD1 NA TRBV6-5
CASSFGAGGFAQYF TGTGCCAGCAGTTTTGGAGCGGGGGGCTTTGCGCAGTATTTT TRBJ2-3 TRBD2 few TRBV27
CASSRVTEYNEQFF TGTGCCAGCAGCCGCGTAACAGAATACAATGAGCAGTTCTTC TRBJ2-1 NA NA TRBV7-9
CAISESRALYGYTF TGTGCCATCAGTGAGTCGAGGGCGCTCTATGGCTACACCTTC TRBJ1-2 NA NA TRBV10-3
CASSSQGAPETQYF TGCGCCAGCAGCTCTCAGGGGGCGCCGGAGACCCAGTACTTC TRBJ2-5 TRBD1 NA TRBV5-1
CASSQLGLVRGYTF TGTGCCAGCAGCCAACTTGGCCTGGTTCGTGGCTACACCTTC TRBJ1-2 NA NA TRBV4-2
CASRPLAGDTYEQYF TGTGCCAGCAGACCCCTAGCGGGGGATACCTACGAGCAGTACTTC TRBJ2-7 TRBD2 few TRBV2
CASRFRGEGVGRTQYF TGTGCCAGCAGATTTCGGGGGGAAGGGGTTGGAAGGACCCAGTACTTC TRBJ2-5 TRBD2 NA TRBV5-8
CASSYSSRAYGYTF TGTGCCAGCAGTTACTCGAGCAGGGCGTACGGCTACACCTTC TRBJ1-2 NA NA TRBV6-6
CASSEGQDNRKQFF TGTGCCAGCAGTGAGGGACAGGATAACAGGAAGCAGTTCTTC TRBJ2-1 TRBD1 NA TRBV6-4
CASSLEQGSYNEQFF TGCGCCAGCAGCTTGGAACAGGGCTCCTACAATGAGCAGTTCTTC TRBJ2-1 NA NA TRBV5-1
CASSQSPGGDTIYF TGCGCCAGCAGCCAGAGTCCGGGGGGGGACACCATATATTTT TRBJ1-3 NA few TRBV4-1
CASSLTGNYGYTF TGTGCCAGCAGTTTAACAGGAAACTATGGCTACACCTTC TRBJ1-2 NA NA TRBV28
CASSEPPGQGPGELFF TGTGCCAGCAGTGAACCTCCGGGACAGGGACCCGGGGAGCTGTTTTTT TRBJ2-2 TRBD1 few TRBV6-1
CASSVGQGALETQYF TGTGCCAGCAGCGTGGGACAGGGGGCTTTAGAGACCCAGTACTTC TRBJ2-5 TRBD1 NA TRBV9
CASRLGKYSGNTIYF TGTGCCAGCAGGCTAGGTAAATACTCTGGAAACACCATATATTTT TRBJ1-3 NA NA TRBV2
CASSLRPGGYTF TGTGCCAGCAGTCTACGACCGGGGGGCTACACCTTC TRBJ1-2 NA NA TRBV6-1
CASSFTSGGLDTQYF TGCGCCAGCAGCTTCACCAGCGGGGGGTTAGATACGCAGTATTTT TRBJ2-3 TRBD2 NA TRBV5-1
CASSWRKGPTGELFF TGCGCCAGCAGCTGGAGGAAAGGCCCCACCGGGGAGCTGTTTTTT TRBJ2-2 NA few TRBV4-1
CASSPGQGSYNEQFF TGTGCCAGCAGTCCGGGACAGGGCTCCTACAATGAGCAGTTCTTC TRBJ2-1 TRBD1 NA TRBV6-6
CASSAQARNEQFF TGTGCCAGCTCCGCACAGGCCCGGAATGAGCAGTTCTTC TRBJ2-1 NA NA TRBV18
CASSLGLWRVGTDTQYF TGCGCCAGCAGCTTGGGATTATGGAGGGTGGGAACAGATACGCAGTATTTT TRBJ2-3 NA NA TRBV5-1
CASSTRWQGQDDKNIQYF TGTGCCAGCTCGACCAGGTGGCAGGGCCAAGACGACAAAAACATTCAGTACTTC TRBJ2-4 NA NA TRBV18
CASSYSSGTQYF TGTGCCAGCAGTTATTCGTCAGGGACCCAGTACTTC TRBJ2-5 NA once TRBV6-6
CASSERVGRDQPQHF TGTGCCAGCAGTGAGCGGGTAGGTAGGGATCAGCCCCAGCATTTT TRBJ1-5 NA NA TRBV6-1
CASSLSGSGQPQHF TGTGCCAGCAGTTTATCTGGGAGTGGTCAGCCCCAGCATTTT TRBJ1-5 NA NA TRBV27
CASHRLSSYNEQFF TGTGCCAGCCACAGATTGAGCTCCTACAATGAGCAGTTCTTC TRBJ2-1 NA NA TRBV2
CASNRQGAGNTEAFF TGTGCCAGCAATAGACAGGGGGCGGGAAACACTGAAGCTTTCTTT TRBJ1-1 TRBD1 NA TRBV6-6
CASRLSLGNSPLHF TGTGCCAGCAGACTATCTCTAGGTAATTCACCCCTCCACTTT TRBJ1-6 NA NA TRBV28
CAISEGQLAKNIQYF TGTGCCATCAGCGAGGGACAGCTAGCCAAAAACATTCAGTACTTC TRBJ2-4 TRBD1 NA TRBV10-3
CASRDLTGPNEQYF TGTGCCAGCAGGGACCTGACAGGGCCCAACGAGCAGTACTTC TRBJ2-7 TRBD1 NA TRBV6-1
CASSLAVGEGDTQYF TGTGCCAGCAGCTTAGCGGTGGGGGAGGGGGATACGCAGTATTTT TRBJ2-3 TRBD2 NA TRBV7-2
CASSRQFTLSYEQYF TGTGCCAGCAGCAGACAGTTTACCCTATCCTACGAGCAGTACTTC TRBJ2-7 NA NA TRBV2
CASSSGQGTATNEKLFF TGCGCCAGCAGTTCGGGACAGGGCACTGCAACTAATGAAAAACTGTTTTTT TRBJ1-4 TRBD1 NA TRBV5-1
CAWSVRVGGLGQETQYF TGTGCCTGGAGTGTACGTGTTGGAGGCTTGGGCCAAGAGACCCAGTACTTC TRBJ2-5 NA few TRBV30
CASSLGQSNSPLHF TGCGCCAGCAGCTTAGGACAGTCCAATTCACCCCTCCACTTT TRBJ1-6 NA NA TRBV5-1
CASSPKTSGYSTDTQYF TGTGCCAGCAGCCCGAAGACTAGCGGGTACTCCACAGATACGCAGTATTTT TRBJ2-3 TRBD2 NA TRBV9
CASSLTDRVNSPLHF TGTGCCAGCAGTTTAACCGACAGGGTAAATTCACCCCTCCACTTT TRBJ1-6 TRBD1 NA TRBV28
CASSLADTGSNYGYTF TGTGCCAGCAGTTTGGCCGACACAGGGTCTAACTATGGCTACACCTTC TRBJ1-2 NA once TRBV28
CASSPGGPDYGYTF TGTGCCAGCTCACCAGGGGGCCCTGACTATGGCTACACCTTC TRBJ1-2 NA NA TRBV18
CASSSFAGNTIYF TGTGCCAGCAGCTCCTTCGCTGGAAACACCATATATTTT TRBJ1-3 NA NA TRBV28
CASSPPGTSVGVSGELFF TGTGCCAGCAGCCCACCCGGGACTAGCGTTGGGGTTTCCGGGGAGCTGTTTTTT TRBJ2-2 TRBD2 NA TRBV7-3
CASSVGLAGGSRETQYF TGTGCCAGCAGCGTTGGGCTAGCGGGGGGTTCGCGCGAGACCCAGTACTTC TRBJ2-5 TRBD2 NA TRBV9
CATSRQLAENNEKLFF TGTGCCACCAGCAGACAATTGGCGGAGAATAATGAAAAACTGTTTTTT TRBJ1-4 NA NA TRBV15
CASSMTAGSGNTIYF TGTGCCAGTAGTATGACAGCCGGCTCTGGAAACACCATATATTTT TRBJ1-3 NA NA TRBV19
CASSPGQNTGELFF TGTGCCAGCTCACCCGGACAAAACACCGGGGAGCTGTTTTTT TRBJ2-2 NA NA TRBV18
CASSDREGSPLHF TGTGCCAGCAGTGACAGGGAGGGGTCACCCCTCCACTTT TRBJ1-6 NA NA TRBV6-4
CASSVEGAGNSPLHF TGTGCCAGCAGCGTAGAAGGGGCTGGAAATTCACCCCTCCACTTT TRBJ1-6 NA NA TRBV9
CASSEGQGAIFSYEQYF TGTGCCAGCAGCGAAGGACAGGGGGCTATTTTCTCCTACGAGCAGTACTTC TRBJ2-7 TRBD1 NA TRBV7-9
CASRGTSSGAYGYTF TGTGCCAGTAGGGGCACGAGTTCAGGGGCTTATGGCTACACCTTC TRBJ1-2 NA NA TRBV2